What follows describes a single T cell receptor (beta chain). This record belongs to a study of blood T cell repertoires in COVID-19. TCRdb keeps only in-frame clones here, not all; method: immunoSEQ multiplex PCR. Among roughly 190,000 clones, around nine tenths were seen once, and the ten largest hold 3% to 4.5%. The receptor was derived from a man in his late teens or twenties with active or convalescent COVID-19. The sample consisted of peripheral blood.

The CDR3 sequence: CATPGEGLDNQPQHF. In DNA, the CDR3 is TGTGCCACCCCAGGAGAGGGATTAGACAATCAGCCCCAGCATTTT. The gene calls are TRBV6-5 and TRBJ1-5, with unresolved D. V was trimmed by 10 bases and J by 3 bases, leaving 19 bases between them. This CDR3 comprises 15 residues. Germline CDR1 reads MNHEY; CDR2 reads SVGAGI.